These T cell receptor beta chains were read from a single sample in a study of shared clonotypes between healthy human individuals. The data were produced by immunoSEQ multiplex PCR, yet TCRdb's version contains in-frame clones alone and is incomplete. The profile shows about 1.4 million clones, over 95% of them singletons. Input material: naive CD4+ T cells sorted from blood. These receptors originate from a man aged 30 to 39 in good health. The CDR3 runs from the conserved cysteine through the conserved F or W. Fields, in order: J gene, V gene, D gene, clone size, CDR3 protein, CDR3 DNA. D genes are given only for firm matches. Size tells how often a clone was seen (once, few, many) or the class of an expanded clone, and some rows leave it out.

J gene: TRBJ2-7; V gene: TRBV18; D gene: .; clone size: .; CDR3 protein: CASSPPDQGGYEQYF; CDR3 DNA: TGTGCCAGCTCACCACCGGATCAGGGCGGCTACGAGCAGTACTTC
J gene: TRBJ2-7; V gene: TRBV6-5; D gene: TRBD1; clone size: .; CDR3 protein: CASRQGQGVYEQYF; CDR3 DNA: TGTGCCAGCAGGCAGGGACAGGGGGTCTACGAGCAGTACTTC
J gene: TRBJ2-5; V gene: TRBV6-1; D gene: TRBD1; clone size: .; CDR3 protein: CASRRQGAETQYF; CDR3 DNA: TGTGCCAGCAGGAGACAGGGGGCTGAGACCCAGTACTTC
J gene: TRBJ2-7; V gene: TRBV11-2; D gene: .; clone size: .; CDR3 protein: CASSSGRRPYEQYF; CDR3 DNA: TGTGCCAGCAGCTCGGGCAGGCGACCCTACGAGCAGTACTTC
J gene: TRBJ2-7; V gene: TRBV5-1; D gene: .; clone size: .; CDR3 protein: CASSVEGRPSYEQYF; CDR3 DNA: TGCGCCAGCAGCGTTGAAGGCAGGCCCTCCTACGAGCAGTACTTC
J gene: TRBJ2-1; V gene: TRBV9; D gene: .; clone size: .; CDR3 protein: CASSVVDYNEQFF; CDR3 DNA: TGTGCCAGCAGCGTAGTGGACTACAATGAGCAGTTCTTC
J gene: TRBJ2-1; V gene: TRBV5-1; D gene: TRBD2; clone size: .; CDR3 protein: CASSLLSGGGTPQFF; CDR3 DNA: TGCGCCAGCAGCTTGCTTTCTGGCGGGGGAACACCGCAGTTCTTC
J gene: TRBJ2-7; V gene: TRBV25-1; D gene: .; clone size: .; CDR3 protein: CASSGPGKQYF; CDR3 DNA: TGTGCCAGCAGTGGACCTGGAAAGCAGTACTTC
J gene: TRBJ1-1; V gene: TRBV28; D gene: .; clone size: .; CDR3 protein: CASSLSGNRAEAFF; CDR3 DNA: TGTGCCAGCAGTTTATCAGGGAATAGGGCTGAAGCTTTCTTT
J gene: TRBJ2-7; V gene: TRBV27; D gene: TRBD2; clone size: once; CDR3 protein: CASSLFSGSFEQYF; CDR3 DNA: TGTGCCAGCAGTTTATTTAGCGGGAGTTTCGAGCAGTACTTC
J gene: TRBJ1-2; V gene: TRBV7-1; D gene: .; clone size: .; CDR3 protein: CASSLGAGRNYGYTF; CDR3 DNA: TGTGCCAGCAGCTTAGGGGCAGGACGGAACTATGGCTACACCTTC
J gene: TRBJ2-1; V gene: TRBV28; D gene: TRBD2; clone size: .; CDR3 protein: CASTASGRAYNEQFF; CDR3 DNA: TGTGCCAGCACCGCTAGCGGGAGGGCCTACAATGAGCAGTTCTTC
J gene: TRBJ2-3; V gene: TRBV19; D gene: .; clone size: .; CDR3 protein: CASGDLVSTDTQYF; CDR3 DNA: TGTGCCAGTGGGGATCTAGTTAGCACAGATACGCAGTATTTT
J gene: TRBJ1-5; V gene: TRBV7-3; D gene: TRBD1; clone size: .; CDR3 protein: CASSQGTGSSQPQHF; CDR3 DNA: TGTGCCAGCAGCCAAGGGACAGGGTCAAGTCAGCCCCAGCATTTT
J gene: TRBJ1-2; V gene: TRBV28; D gene: .; clone size: .; CDR3 protein: CASGWRIPYGYTF; CDR3 DNA: TGTGCCAGCGGGTGGAGGATCCCCTATGGCTACACCTTC
J gene: TRBJ2-7; V gene: TRBV5-6; D gene: TRBD1; clone size: .; CDR3 protein: CASSSRQGRNEQYF; CDR3 DNA: TGTGCCAGCAGCTCCCGACAGGGGAGAAACGAGCAGTACTTC
J gene: TRBJ2-4; V gene: TRBV18; D gene: TRBD1; clone size: .; CDR3 protein: CASSLPGTALAKNIQYF; CDR3 DNA: TGTGCCAGCTCCTTACCCGGGACAGCTCTAGCCAAAAACATTCAGTACTTC
J gene: TRBJ2-3; V gene: TRBV28; D gene: TRBD2; clone size: .; CDR3 protein: CASSTRTSGDGTDTQYF; CDR3 DNA: TGTGCCAGCAGTACCCGGACTAGCGGGGATGGCACAGATACGCAGTATTTT
J gene: TRBJ2-1; V gene: TRBV4-3; D gene: TRBD2; clone size: .; CDR3 protein: CASSQDWGTSGINEQFF; CDR3 DNA: TGCGCCAGCAGCCAAGATTGGGGGACTAGCGGGATTAATGAGCAGTTCTTC
J gene: TRBJ2-1; V gene: TRBV9; D gene: .; clone size: .; CDR3 protein: CASSVGHNTGRGEQFF; CDR3 DNA: TGTGCCAGCAGCGTAGGGCACAACACCGGCAGAGGTGAGCAGTTCTTC
J gene: TRBJ2-4; V gene: TRBV13; D gene: .; clone size: .; CDR3 protein: CASSPGSAGIQYF; CDR3 DNA: TGTGCCAGCAGCCCAGGGTCTGCCGGCATTCAGTACTTC
J gene: TRBJ2-5; V gene: TRBV29-1; D gene: .; clone size: .; CDR3 protein: CSVRRETQYF; CDR3 DNA: TGCAGCGTTCGCAGGGAGACCCAGTACTTC
J gene: TRBJ1-4; V gene: TRBV25-1; D gene: .; clone size: .; CDR3 protein: CASSEEPTNEKLFF; CDR3 DNA: TGTGCCAGCAGTGAAGAGCCAACTAATGAAAAACTGTTTTTT
J gene: TRBJ2-7; V gene: TRBV6-1; D gene: .; clone size: .; CDR3 protein: CASSRTDKNYEQYF; CDR3 DNA: TGTGCCAGCAGTCGGACAGACAAGAACTACGAGCAGTACTTC
J gene: TRBJ1-1; V gene: TRBV5-4; D gene: .; clone size: .; CDR3 protein: CASSFSSEAFF; CDR3 DNA: TGTGCCAGCAGCTTCTCGTCTGAAGCTTTCTTT
J gene: TRBJ2-2; V gene: TRBV9; D gene: .; clone size: .; CDR3 protein: CASSVAPGAGELFF; CDR3 DNA: TGTGCCAGCAGCGTAGCCCCAGGGGCCGGGGAGCTGTTTTTT
J gene: TRBJ2-7; V gene: TRBV21-1; D gene: .; clone size: .; CDR3 protein: CASSNRDRHYYEQYF; CDR3 DNA: TGTGCCAGCAGCAACCGGGACAGACACTACTACGAGCAGTACTTC
J gene: TRBJ1-5; V gene: TRBV11-2; D gene: .; clone size: once; CDR3 protein: CASTPGPHQPQHF; CDR3 DNA: TGTGCCAGCACCCCGGGCCCCCATCAGCCCCAGCATTTT
J gene: TRBJ1-3; V gene: TRBV18; D gene: .; clone size: .; CDR3 protein: CASSPLPRQGRNTIYF; CDR3 DNA: TGTGCCAGCTCACCTCTACCGCGACAAGGAAGAAACACCATATATTTT
J gene: TRBJ1-2; V gene: TRBV28; D gene: .; clone size: few; CDR3 protein: CASRSETGTYGYTF; CDR3 DNA: TGTGCCAGCAGATCCGAGACAGGTACCTATGGCTACACCTTC
J gene: TRBJ2-1; V gene: TRBV5-6; D gene: .; clone size: .; CDR3 protein: CASSKGVASAYNEQFF; CDR3 DNA: TGTGCCAGCAGCAAAGGGGTTGCGAGCGCCTACAATGAGCAGTTCTTC
J gene: TRBJ2-1; V gene: TRBV2; D gene: TRBD2; clone size: once; CDR3 protein: CASSESWAGGFGEQFF; CDR3 DNA: TGTGCCAGCAGTGAAAGCTGGGCGGGAGGGTTCGGTGAGCAGTTCTTC
J gene: TRBJ2-6; V gene: TRBV7-8; D gene: .; clone size: .; CDR3 protein: CASSLVRTSPSSGANVLTF; CDR3 DNA: TGTGCCAGCAGCTTAGTTAGGACGTCGCCTAGCTCTGGGGCCAACGTCCTGACTTTC
J gene: TRBJ2-7; V gene: TRBV5-1; D gene: .; clone size: .; CDR3 protein: CASSLVGGPYEQYF; CDR3 DNA: TGCGCCAGCAGCTTGGTGGGGGGCCCCTACGAGCAGTACTTC
J gene: TRBJ2-3; V gene: TRBV9; D gene: TRBD2; clone size: .; CDR3 protein: CASSVRTSGWGDTQYF; CDR3 DNA: TGTGCCAGCAGCGTACGAACTAGCGGGTGGGGAGATACGCAGTATTTT
J gene: TRBJ2-3; V gene: TRBV9; D gene: TRBD2; clone size: .; CDR3 protein: CASSVTTGSAGFADTQYF; CDR3 DNA: TGTGCCAGCAGCGTAACCACGGGATCAGCGGGATTCGCAGATACGCAGTATTTT
J gene: TRBJ1-2; V gene: TRBV18; D gene: .; clone size: .; CDR3 protein: CASSPPRSGVYYGYTF; CDR3 DNA: TGTGCCAGCTCACCACCGCGGTCAGGGGTATACTATGGCTACACCTTC
J gene: TRBJ2-7; V gene: TRBV30; D gene: TRBD1; clone size: once; CDR3 protein: CAWSGDRGYEQYF; CDR3 DNA: TGTGCCTGGAGTGGAGACAGGGGCTACGAGCAGTACTTC
J gene: TRBJ2-7; V gene: TRBV7-2; D gene: TRBD2; clone size: .; CDR3 protein: CASSLALAGGLSSYEQYF; CDR3 DNA: TGTGCCAGCAGCTTAGCTCTAGCGGGGGGATTAAGCTCCTACGAGCAGTACTTC
J gene: TRBJ2-2; V gene: TRBV6-5; D gene: .; clone size: .; CDR3 protein: CASSYEPLNTGELFF; CDR3 DNA: TGTGCCAGCAGTTACGAGCCCCTGAACACCGGGGAGCTGTTTTTT
J gene: TRBJ2-3; V gene: TRBV5-1; D gene: .; clone size: .; CDR3 protein: CASSKDIGGADTQYF; CDR3 DNA: TGCGCCAGCAGCAAGGACATTGGTGGGGCAGATACGCAGTATTTT
J gene: TRBJ2-7; V gene: TRBV7-8; D gene: .; clone size: .; CDR3 protein: CASSLTRGGYEQYF; CDR3 DNA: TGTGCCAGCAGCTTAACTAGGGGGGGTTACGAGCAGTACTTC
J gene: TRBJ2-7; V gene: TRBV7-8; D gene: .; clone size: .; CDR3 protein: CASSLQDSYEQYF; CDR3 DNA: TGTGCCAGCAGCTTACAGGACTCCTACGAGCAGTACTTC
J gene: TRBJ2-7; V gene: TRBV28; D gene: .; clone size: .; CDR3 protein: CASRQGSQVFQQYF; CDR3 DNA: TGTGCCAGCAGGCAGGGGTCCCAGGTTTTCCAGCAGTACTTC
J gene: TRBJ2-7; V gene: TRBV10-3; D gene: .; clone size: .; CDR3 protein: CAISDNTAGWEQYF; CDR3 DNA: TGTGCCATCAGTGATAACACGGCCGGGTGGGAGCAGTACTTC
J gene: TRBJ1-5; V gene: TRBV6-6; D gene: TRBD1; clone size: few; CDR3 protein: CASSDPDRVGQPQHF; CDR3 DNA: TGTGCCAGCAGTGATCCCGACAGGGTGGGTCAGCCCCAGCATTTT
J gene: TRBJ1-5; V gene: TRBV28; D gene: .; clone size: few; CDR3 protein: CATEFRVTGDQPQHF; CDR3 DNA: TGTGCCACAGAATTCCGGGTAACCGGCGATCAGCCCCAGCATTTT
J gene: TRBJ1-5; V gene: TRBV27; D gene: TRBD1; clone size: .; CDR3 protein: CASSYTGQTYSNQPQHF; CDR3 DNA: TGTGCCAGCAGTTACACGGGACAGACATATAGCAATCAGCCCCAGCATTTT
J gene: TRBJ2-7; V gene: TRBV28; D gene: TRBD2; clone size: .; CDR3 protein: CASSFPRLAKQRDEQYF; CDR3 DNA: TGTGCCAGCAGTTTCCCCCGACTAGCGAAACAGAGGGACGAGCAGTACTTC